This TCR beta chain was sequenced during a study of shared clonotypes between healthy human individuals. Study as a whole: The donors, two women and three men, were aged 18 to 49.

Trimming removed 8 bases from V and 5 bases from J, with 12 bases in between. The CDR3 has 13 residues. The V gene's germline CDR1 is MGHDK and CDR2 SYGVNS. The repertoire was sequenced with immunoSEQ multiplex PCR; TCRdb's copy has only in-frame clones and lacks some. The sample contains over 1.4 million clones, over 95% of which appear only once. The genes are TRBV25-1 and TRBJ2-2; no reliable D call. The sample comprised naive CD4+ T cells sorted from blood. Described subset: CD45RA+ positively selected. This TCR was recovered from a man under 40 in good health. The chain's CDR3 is CASAELITGELFF. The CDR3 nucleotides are TGTGCCAGCGCGGAATTGATTACCGGGGAGCTGTTTTTT.